This TCR beta chain is from a study of shared clonotypes between healthy human individuals. The wider study: Two women and a few men aged 18 to 49 made up the donors. Each donor had three CD4 naive, three CD4 memory, two CD8 naive and one CD8 memory plate.

Concerning this clone itself: Its antigen is as yet unknown.

Naive-designated CD8 cells lacked CD45RO, were positively enriched for CCR7, and omitted terminally differentiated effector memory CD45RA+ cells. The data were produced by immunoSEQ multiplex PCR, yet TCRdb's version contains in-frame clones alone and is incomplete. The sample contains roughly 890,000 clones, nearly 95% of which appear only once. Study outcomes and limitations: Compared with clonotypes that all four donors shared, non-shared clonotypes had lower generation probabilities.

The source material was naive CD8+ T cells sorted from blood. This TCR came from a man aged 25 to 40 in good health.

CDR3: CATSTSTQVAQATNEKLFF. The DNA of the CDR3 is TGTGCCACCAGCACGAGCACCCAGGTGGCTCAAGCAACTAATGAAAAACTGTTTTTT. The rearrangement uses TRBV15 and TRBJ1-4; D is ambiguous. The CDR3 is made up of 19 amino acids. Trimming took off 4 bases at V and 0 bases at J, with 21 bases between the two ends. Germline CDR1 and CDR2: LNHNV and YYDKDF (reference sequence). Combining the CDR3 with reference TRBV15 and TRBJ1-4 gives the whole variable domain DAMVIQNPRYQVTQFGKPVTLSCSQTLNHNVMYWYQQKSSQAPKLLFHYYDKDFNNEADTPDNFQSRRPNTSFCFLDIRSPGLGDTAMYLCATSTSTQVAQATNEKLFFGSGTQLSVL.